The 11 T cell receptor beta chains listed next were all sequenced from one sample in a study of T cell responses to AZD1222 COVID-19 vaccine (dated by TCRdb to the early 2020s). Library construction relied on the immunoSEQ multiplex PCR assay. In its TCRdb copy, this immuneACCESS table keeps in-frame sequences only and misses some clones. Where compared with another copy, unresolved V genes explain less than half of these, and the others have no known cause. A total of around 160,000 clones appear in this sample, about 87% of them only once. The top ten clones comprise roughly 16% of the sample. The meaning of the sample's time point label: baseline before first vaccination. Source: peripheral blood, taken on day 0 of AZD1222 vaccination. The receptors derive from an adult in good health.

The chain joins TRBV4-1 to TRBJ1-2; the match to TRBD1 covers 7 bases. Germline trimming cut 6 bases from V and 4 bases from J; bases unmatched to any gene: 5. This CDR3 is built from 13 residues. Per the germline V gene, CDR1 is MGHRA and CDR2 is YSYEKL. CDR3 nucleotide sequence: TGCGCCAGCAGGCCGACAGGGACCTATGGCTACACCTTC. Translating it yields CASRPTGTYGYTF.

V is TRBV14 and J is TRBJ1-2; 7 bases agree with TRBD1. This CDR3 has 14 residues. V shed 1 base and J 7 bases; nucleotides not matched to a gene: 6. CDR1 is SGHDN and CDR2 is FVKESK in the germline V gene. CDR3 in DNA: TGTGCCAGCAGCCAAGCTCGACAGGGTGGTGGCTACACCTTC. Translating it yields CASSQARQGGGYTF. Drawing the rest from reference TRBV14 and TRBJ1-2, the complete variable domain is EAGVTQFPSHSVIEKGQTVTLRCDPISGHDNLYWYRRVMGKEIKFLLHFVKESKQDESGMPNNRFLAERTGGTYSTLKVQPAELEDSGVYFCASSQARQGGGYTFGSGTRLTVV.

The CDR3 DNA reads TGCGCCAGCAGCTTGGGGCCAACAAGCAACTATGGCTACACCTTC. This codes for CASSLGPTSNYGYTF. The chain employs TRBV5-1 and TRBJ1-2; D gene uncertain. Germline V gives CDR1 SGHRS, CDR2 YFSETQ. V dropped 0 bases and J dropped 2 bases, with 11 bases sitting between them. The CDR3 loop spans 15 amino acids.

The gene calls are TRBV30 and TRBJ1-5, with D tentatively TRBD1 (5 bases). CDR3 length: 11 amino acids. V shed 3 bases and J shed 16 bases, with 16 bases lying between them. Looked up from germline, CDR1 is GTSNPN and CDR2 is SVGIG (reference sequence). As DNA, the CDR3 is TGTGCCTGGAGCCGGGGCACTACGGCCCATTTT. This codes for CAWSRGTTAHF. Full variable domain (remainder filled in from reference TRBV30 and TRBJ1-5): SQTIHQWPATLVQPVGSPLSLECTVEGTSNPNLYWYRQAAGRGLQLLFYSVGIGQISSEVPQNLSASRPQDRQFILSSKKLLLSDSGFYLCAWSRGTTAHFGDGTRLSIL.

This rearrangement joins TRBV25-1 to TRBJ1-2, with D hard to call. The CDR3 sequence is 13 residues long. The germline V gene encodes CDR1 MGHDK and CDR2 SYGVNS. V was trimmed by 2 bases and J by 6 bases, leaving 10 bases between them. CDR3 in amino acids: CASSEGRHHGYTF. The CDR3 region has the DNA TGTGCCAGCAGTGAAGGTCGGCACCATGGCTACACCTTC.

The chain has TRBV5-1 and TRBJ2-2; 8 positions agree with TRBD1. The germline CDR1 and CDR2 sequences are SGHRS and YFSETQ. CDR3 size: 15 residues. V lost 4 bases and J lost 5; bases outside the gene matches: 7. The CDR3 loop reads CASSLDRAPTGELFF. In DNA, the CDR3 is TGCGCCAGCAGCCTGGACAGGGCCCCGACCGGGGAGCTGTTTTTT.

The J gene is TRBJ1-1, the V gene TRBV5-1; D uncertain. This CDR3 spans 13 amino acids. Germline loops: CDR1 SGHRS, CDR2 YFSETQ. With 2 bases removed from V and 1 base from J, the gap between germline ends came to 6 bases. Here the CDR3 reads CASSFEGNTEAFF. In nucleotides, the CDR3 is TGCGCCAGCAGCTTTGAGGGGAACACTGAAGCTTTCTTT.

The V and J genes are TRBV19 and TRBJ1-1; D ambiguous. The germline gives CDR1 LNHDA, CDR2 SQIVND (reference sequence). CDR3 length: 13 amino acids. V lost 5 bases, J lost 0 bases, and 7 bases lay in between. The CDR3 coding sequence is TGTGCCAGTAGTTTGACACTGAACACTGAAGCTTTCTTT. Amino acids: CASSLTLNTEAFF.

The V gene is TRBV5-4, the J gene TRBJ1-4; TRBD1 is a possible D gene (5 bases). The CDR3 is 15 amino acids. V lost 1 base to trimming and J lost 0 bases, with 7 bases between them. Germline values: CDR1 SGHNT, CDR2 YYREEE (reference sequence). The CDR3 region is CASSLTGATNEKLFF. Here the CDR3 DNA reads TGTGCCAGCAGCTTGACAGGTGCAACTAATGAAAAACTGTTTTTT.

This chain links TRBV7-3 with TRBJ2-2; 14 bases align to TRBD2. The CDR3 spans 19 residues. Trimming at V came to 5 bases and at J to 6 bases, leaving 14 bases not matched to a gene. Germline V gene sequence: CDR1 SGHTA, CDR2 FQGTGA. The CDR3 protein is CASSQLGLAGGRVAGELFF. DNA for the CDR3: TGTGCCAGCAGCCAGCTCGGACTAGCGGGGGGTCGAGTAGCCGGGGAGCTGTTTTTT.

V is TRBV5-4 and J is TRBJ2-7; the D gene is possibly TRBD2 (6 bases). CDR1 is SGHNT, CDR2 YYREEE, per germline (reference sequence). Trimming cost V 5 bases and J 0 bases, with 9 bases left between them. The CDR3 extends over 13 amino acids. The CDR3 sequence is CASRRDSSYEQYF. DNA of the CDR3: TGTGCCAGCAGAAGGGACTCCTCCTACGAGCAGTACTTC.